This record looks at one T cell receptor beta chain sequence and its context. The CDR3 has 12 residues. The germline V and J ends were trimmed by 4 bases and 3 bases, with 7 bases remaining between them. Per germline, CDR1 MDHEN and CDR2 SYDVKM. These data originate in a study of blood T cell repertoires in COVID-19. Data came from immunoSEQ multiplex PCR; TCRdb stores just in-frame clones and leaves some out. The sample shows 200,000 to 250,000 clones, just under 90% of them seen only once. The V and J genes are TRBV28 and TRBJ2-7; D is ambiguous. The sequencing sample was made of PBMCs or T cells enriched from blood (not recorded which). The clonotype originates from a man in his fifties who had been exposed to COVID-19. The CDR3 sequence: CASSSYRYEQYV. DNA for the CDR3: TGTGCCAGCAGTTCCTACCGCTACGAGCAGTACGTC.